This T cell receptor (beta chain) is from a study of T cells after yellow fever vaccination. TCRdb called the 5' RACE reads again in MiXCR, with one record for every CDR3 protein. Here the sample spans 350,000 to 450,000 distinct CDR3 sequences, approximately 5.7% being singletons. Regarding this clonotype: Since a much larger clone is just one base distant, this may be a read error.

There are 13 residues in the CDR3. V gave up 6 bases and J gave up 5 bases; unmatched junction bases: 10. From germline, CDR1 is DFQATT and CDR2 SNEGSKA (reference sequence). This chain links TRBV20-1 with TRBJ2-7, with 7 bases fitting TRBD2. The TCR was taken from a young man who received the YFV17D yellow fever vaccine. The sample was PBMCs, taken 5 days after the yellow fever booster vaccination. This CDR3 is CSADGGGFNEQYF. DNA of the CDR3: TGCAGTGCGGATGGGGGAGGGTTTAACGAGCAGTACTTC.